This T cell receptor (beta chain) stems from a study of cytomegalovirus exposure and HLA in healthy donors. Points from the study as a whole: A later analysis, which compared TCR beta chains of equal frequency, found the HLA-associated ones more clonally expanded. The study designated fewer than 200 TCR beta chains cytomegalovirus-associated. Earlier findings revealed that most TCR beta V segments proved productive either about 87% or about 30% of the time.

The PCR made use of 60 Vbeta and 13 Jbeta primers. Measured with immunoSEQ multiplex PCR; TCRdb has only the in-frame clones, and not every one. The profile shows 150,000 to 200,000 clones, 9.5% of them singletons. Points on this clone: Antigen unknown.

The receptor comes from a woman in her twenties or thirties in good health and CMV-seropositive. Input material: PBMCs.

CDR3 amino acids: CASSLVAGGDSPLHF. In DNA form, the CDR3 reads TGCGCCAGCAGCTTGGTTGCAGGGGGCGATTCACCCCTCCACTTT. The chain employs TRBV5-1 and TRBJ1-6; 8 bases match TRBD1. Germline loops: CDR1 SGHRS, CDR2 YFSETQ. CDR3 length: 15 amino acids. With V trimmed by 0 bases and J by 8 bases, 4 bases remained unmatched.